The present T cell receptor beta chain was sequenced within a study of blood T cell repertoires in COVID-19. Clones were read by immunoSEQ multiplex PCR, and TCRdb kept only the in-frame ones, dropping some. This repertoire shows approximately 120,000 clones, about 80% found once; its top ten account for roughly a tenth. Per germline, CDR1 SGHNT and CDR2 YENEEA. V gave up 5 bases and J gave up 2 bases, with 7 bases separating them. The CDR3 extends over 13 amino acids. Material for sequencing was peripheral blood. This sequence was found in a human donor in a cohort sampled during active COVID-19. This rearrangement joins TRBV11-3 to TRBJ2-1; the D is unclear. The CDR3 region has the DNA TGTGCCAGCAGCGATGGGCCCTACAATGAGCAGTTCTTC. Translated, it gives CASSDGPYNEQFF.